This T cell receptor (beta chain) was recovered during a study of T cells in Graves' hyperthyroidism and ophthalmopathy. Using RNA transcripts as the source, TCR beta CDR3 regions were amplified. Using the HTBI primer set, a first-round RT-PCR was run on the TCR CDR3. From the multiplex PCR reads, TCRdb called clonotypes with MiXCR, one entry per CDR3 protein. This sample has roughly 700,000 distinct CDR3 sequences, with roughly 17% found just once. This clonotype was detected ten times or more. This CDR3 comprises 14 residues. Germline CDR1 and CDR2: MDHEN and SYDVKM. V was cut by 3 bases and J by 2 bases, with 11 bases left in between. Not enrolled were patients with uncontrolled infection, other autoimmune disease, pregnancy or lactation. PBMCs came from more than 8.5 ml fresh peripheral blood.

V gene TRBV28 combines with J gene TRBJ2-7; D ambiguous. Material for sequencing was blood. The receptor was isolated from a man aged 45-65 years with Graves' hyperthyroidism. The DNA of the CDR3 is TGTGCCAGCAGTTTTCGACCGCGGACCTACGAGCAGTACTTC. Its translation: CASSFRPRTYEQYF.